This T cell receptor beta chain was recovered during a study of blood T cell repertoires in COVID-19. Repertoires were generated with immunoSEQ multiplex PCR, while TCRdb's copy carries only in-frame clones and drops some. There are about 160,000 clones in the sample; less than 85% occur only once, and more than 6.5% lies in the top ten. Sequencing input: peripheral blood. This receptor was identified in a woman aged 60 to 75 with COVID-19, enrolled during active disease.

This CDR3 is CASSFQGGGYGYTF. The CDR3 nucleotides read TGTGCCAGCAGTTTTCAGGGGGGTGGCTATGGCTACACCTTC. The chain couples TRBV6-1 to TRBJ1-2, with TRBD1 identical over 7 bases. Unmatched junction bases numbered 7, after V lost 5 bases and J lost 4 bases. CDR1 MNHNS and CDR2 SASEGT come from the germline V gene. The CDR3 is 14 amino acids.